The 14 T cell receptor beta chains below all came from one sample that was sequenced in a study of T-cell reconstitution after alpha-beta-depleted transplantation in children. Unique molecular identifiers were incorporated when the TCRbeta library was constructed. TCRdb passed the PCR reads through MiXCR, listing each CDR3 protein once. Seen here are approximately 50,000 distinct CDR3 sequences, 5.5% to 7.5% observed once, and the top ten hold 30%. This sample comprised PBMCs, mostly from graft donor cells, obtained 60 days after TCRalphabeta/CD19-depleted stem cell transplant. These receptors all come from a female patient aged 2-15 years who had a stem cell transplant for aplastic anemia, so the T cells may come from the graft donor.

This clonotype was seen ten or more times. The rearrangement joins TRBV20-1 to TRBJ2-2; possible D gene TRBD2, 6 bases. The V gene's germline CDR1 is DFQATT and CDR2 SNEGSKA (reference sequence). Deletions cut 3 bases from V and 4 bases from J, with 15 bases between. CDR3 length equals 15 residues. CDR3 DNA sequence: TGCAGTGCTAGGTCGGGTCTCGGGGGCACCGGGGAGCTGTTTTTT. Translated, it gives CSARSGLGGTGELFF.

This clonotype was counted ten times or more. V is TRBV30 and J is TRBJ2-7; D is uncertain. This CDR3 spans 13 amino acids. Germline V gives CDR1 GTSNPN, CDR2 SVGIG (reference sequence). The V gene lost 8 bases and the J gene lost 1 base, with 15 bases spanning the gap. In DNA form, the CDR3 reads TGTGCCCTTGTACGTGGCAGTTCCTACGAGCAGTACTTC. It is translated as CALVRGSSYEQYF.

This clonotype was recorded at least ten times. The rearrangement joins TRBV7-8 to TRBJ2-7; D is possibly TRBD2 (7 bases). This CDR3 has 14 residues. Germline V gives CDR1 SGHVS, CDR2 FQNEAQ. The germline V and J ends were trimmed by 8 bases and 5 bases, with 19 bases remaining between them. The CDR3 loop is CASASRRGGDEQYF. In nucleotides, the CDR3 is TGTGCCAGCGCTTCGCGGCGCGGGGGCGACGAGCAGTACTTC.

The table lists this clonotype with many counts. The chain combines TRBV5-6 with TRBJ1-5; D is unresolved. The CDR3 is 18 amino acids. V lost 0 bases and J 0 bases, leaving 16 bases between the germline ends. Germline CDR1 reads SGHDT; CDR2 reads YYEEEE. The CDR3 DNA follows: TGTGCCAGCAGCTTGGGGGGTGGATTGGGATTTAGCAATCAGCCCCAGCATTTT. It specifies CASSLGGGLGFSNQPQHF.

There are many counts of this clonotype. The V call is TRBV5-1, the J call TRBJ2-4, with a tentative D call TRBD2 (5 bases). The V end was cut by 1 base, the J end by 0 bases, with 8 bases between. From germline, CDR1 is SGHRS and CDR2 YFSETQ. The CDR3 spans 15 residues. The CDR3 nucleotides are TGCGCCAGCAGCTTGTACGGACTAGCCAAAAACATTCAGTACTTC. The encoded protein is CASSLYGLAKNIQYF. Variable domain in full (rest from reference TRBV5-1 and TRBJ2-4): KAGVTQTPRYLIKTRGQQVTLSCSPISGHRSVSWYQQTPGQGLQFLFEYFSETQRNKGNFPGRFSGRQFSNSRSEMNVSTLELGDSALYLCASSLYGLAKNIQYFGAGTRLSVL.

This clonotype was detected ten times or more. The chain is built from TRBV6-5 and TRBJ2-3; 7 positions agree with TRBD2. Germline CDR1 reads MNHEY; CDR2 reads SVGAGI. The V gene end was trimmed by 0 bases and the J gene end by 0 bases; junction bases not matched to a gene: 6. This CDR3 comprises 17 residues. The CDR3 region has the DNA TGTGCCAGCAGTTACTCCGGGGCTAGCGGTAGCACAGATACGCAGTATTTT. Protein product: CASSYSGASGSTDTQYF.

The CDR3 bases are TGTGCCAGCTCACCACCACTATCCCTCGATAGCAATCAGCCCCAGCATTTT. It translates to CASSPPLSLDSNQPQHF. The genes are TRBV18 and TRBJ1-5; D remains unclear. Trimming removed 0 bases at V and 0 bases at J, with 12 bases between. CDR1 and CDR2 from the germline V gene are KGHSH and LQKENI. CDR3 length equals 17 residues.

CDR3: CASSNDRGGGQPQHF. The CDR3 DNA reads as TGTGCCAGCAGCAACGACAGGGGCGGTGGTCAGCCCCAGCATTTT. The rearrangement uses TRBV5-6 and TRBJ1-5; 8 bases fit TRBD1. This CDR3 comprises 15 residues. Germline V gene sequence: CDR1 SGHDT, CDR2 YYEEEE. V gave up 4 bases and J gave up 6 bases; unmatched junction bases: 9. Full variable domain (outside the CDR3, taken from reference TRBV5-6 and TRBJ1-5): DAGVTQSPTHLIKTRGQQVTLRCSPKSGHDTVSWYQQALGQGPQFIFQYYEEEERQRGNFPDRFSGHQFPNYSSELNVNALLLGDSALYLCASSNDRGGGQPQHFGDGTRLSIL.

This clonotype occurred many times. This chain connects TRBV5-1 to TRBJ2-2; tentative D call: TRBD1 (5 bases). The V and J ends lost 2 bases and 4 bases respectively, with 9 bases between them. The CDR3 has 14 residues. Per the germline V gene, CDR1 is SGHRS and CDR2 is YFSETQ. The DNA for the CDR3 is TGCGCCAGCAGCTTAAGTACAGGCACCGGGGAGCTGTTTTTT. This codes for CASSLSTGTGELFF.

The rearrangement links TRBV6-1 to TRBJ1-3; weak D call: TRBD1 (5 bases). Trimming took off 6 bases at V and 3 bases at J, with 18 bases between the two ends. The CDR3 runs 16 residues. CDR1 is MNHNS, CDR2 SASEGT, per germline. DNA for the CDR3: TGTGCCAGCAGCGCGACTCCAGGGAGAGGTGGAAACACCATATATTTT. Its translation is CASSATPGRGGNTIYF.

There are many counts of this clonotype. The chain uses TRBV29-1 and TRBJ2-2; weak D call: TRBD2 (5 bases). This CDR3 comprises 13 residues. V lost 5 bases, J lost 4 bases, and 11 bases lay in between. Germline V CDR1 and CDR2: SQVTM, ANQGSEA. For the CDR3, the DNA is TGCAGCGTTCTGTTGGGGAGCACCGGGGAGCTGTTTTTT. The encoded protein is CSVLLGSTGELFF.

This clonotype was seen at least ten times. The chain has TRBV20-1 and TRBJ2-1; D tentatively fits TRBD1 or TRBD2 (7 bases each). Trimming shortened V by 6 bases and J by 6 bases, and 18 bases separated the two germline ends. Germline V gene data show CDR1 as DFQATT and CDR2 as SNEGSKA (reference sequence). The CDR3 extends over 14 amino acids. The CDR3 reads CSASQGGPPNEQFF. The CDR3 nucleotides read TGCAGTGCGTCTCAGGGGGGGCCTCCCAATGAGCAGTTCTTC.

The chain joins TRBV18 to TRBJ2-1, with D uncertain. V was clipped by 2 bases and J by 10 bases, with 15 bases between them. Germline V gene data show CDR1 as KGHSH and CDR2 as LQKENI. The CDR3 runs to 14 residues. CDR3 protein: CASSPKIPPSEQFF. CDR3 in DNA: TGTGCCAGCTCACCAAAAATTCCGCCCTCGGAGCAGTTCTTC.

This clonotype came up many times. This sequence joins TRBV20-1 and TRBJ2-5; D is tentatively TRBD1 or TRBD2 (5 bases each). CDR3 size: 15 residues. V lost 1 base to trimming and J lost 3 bases, with 15 bases between them. Germline-derived CDR1 and CDR2 are DFQATT and SNEGSKA (reference sequence). CDR3 bases: TGCAGTGCTAGAGTGACCGGGACGGAGAAAGAGACCCAGTACTTC. Its translation is CSARVTGTEKETQYF.